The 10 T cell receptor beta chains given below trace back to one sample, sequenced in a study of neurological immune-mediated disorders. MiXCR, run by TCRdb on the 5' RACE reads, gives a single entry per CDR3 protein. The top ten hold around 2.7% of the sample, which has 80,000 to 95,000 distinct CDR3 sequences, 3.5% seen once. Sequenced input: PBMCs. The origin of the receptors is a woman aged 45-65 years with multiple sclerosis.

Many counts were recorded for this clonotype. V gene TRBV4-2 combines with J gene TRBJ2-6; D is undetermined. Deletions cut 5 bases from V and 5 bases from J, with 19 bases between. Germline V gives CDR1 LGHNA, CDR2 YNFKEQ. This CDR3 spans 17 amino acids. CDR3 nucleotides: TGTGCCAGCAGCGCCCCAGAGGCCTTAGATAGGGCCAACGTCCTGACTTTC. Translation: CASSAPEALDRANVLTF.

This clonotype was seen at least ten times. CDR3: CAGGWGLDNEQFF. In DNA, the CDR3 is TGTGCCGGAGGCTGGGGTCTCGACAATGAGCAGTTCTTC. V gene TRBV18 combines with J gene TRBJ2-1; a possible D gene is TRBD2 (5 bases). CDR1 KGHSH and CDR2 LQKENI come from the germline V gene. Trimming shortened V by 11 bases and J by 5 bases, and 16 bases separated the two germline ends. The length of the CDR3 is 13 residues.

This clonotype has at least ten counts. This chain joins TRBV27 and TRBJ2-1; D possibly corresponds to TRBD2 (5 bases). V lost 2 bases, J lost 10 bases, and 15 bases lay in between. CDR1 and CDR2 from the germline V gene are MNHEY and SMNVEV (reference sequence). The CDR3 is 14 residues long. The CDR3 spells CASSLGGPAAEQFF. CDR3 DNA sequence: TGTGCCAGCAGTTTAGGAGGCCCGGCGGCCGAGCAGTTCTTC.

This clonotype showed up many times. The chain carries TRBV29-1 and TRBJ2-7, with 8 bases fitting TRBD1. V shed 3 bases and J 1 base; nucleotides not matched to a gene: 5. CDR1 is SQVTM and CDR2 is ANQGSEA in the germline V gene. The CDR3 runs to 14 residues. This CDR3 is CSVEIRGRSYEQYF. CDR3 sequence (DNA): TGCAGCGTTGAGATCAGGGGGCGATCCTACGAGCAGTACTTC.

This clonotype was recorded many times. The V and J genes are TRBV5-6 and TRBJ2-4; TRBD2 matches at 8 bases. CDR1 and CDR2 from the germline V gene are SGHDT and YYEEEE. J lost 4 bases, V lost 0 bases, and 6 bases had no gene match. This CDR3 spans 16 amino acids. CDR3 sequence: CASSLARRGGKNIQYF. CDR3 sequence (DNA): TGTGCCAGCAGCTTGGCGAGACGGGGGGGAAAAAACATTCAGTACTTC.

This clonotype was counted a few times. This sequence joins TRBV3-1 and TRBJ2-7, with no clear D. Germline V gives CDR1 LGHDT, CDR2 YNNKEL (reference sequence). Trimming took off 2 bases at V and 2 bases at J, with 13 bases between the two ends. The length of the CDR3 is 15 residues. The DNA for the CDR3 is TGTGCCAGCAGCCAAAGTTGGGCTGATCCCTACGAGCAGTACTTC. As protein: CASSQSWADPYEQYF.

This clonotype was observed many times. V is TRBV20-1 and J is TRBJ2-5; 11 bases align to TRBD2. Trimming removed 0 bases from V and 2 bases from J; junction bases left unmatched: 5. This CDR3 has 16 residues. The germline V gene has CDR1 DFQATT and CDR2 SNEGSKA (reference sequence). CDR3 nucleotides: TGCAGTGCTAGAGATCCGCTAGCGGGGGGTCAAGAGACCCAGTACTTC. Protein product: CSARDPLAGGQETQYF.

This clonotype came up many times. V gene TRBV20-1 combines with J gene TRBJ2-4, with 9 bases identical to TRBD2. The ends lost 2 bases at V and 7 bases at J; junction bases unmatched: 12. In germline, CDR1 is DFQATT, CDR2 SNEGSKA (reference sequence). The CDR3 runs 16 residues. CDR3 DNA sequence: TGCAGTGCTAGAACCGCCTCTGGGACTAGCTCGAACATTCAGTACTTC. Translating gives CSARTASGTSSNIQYF.

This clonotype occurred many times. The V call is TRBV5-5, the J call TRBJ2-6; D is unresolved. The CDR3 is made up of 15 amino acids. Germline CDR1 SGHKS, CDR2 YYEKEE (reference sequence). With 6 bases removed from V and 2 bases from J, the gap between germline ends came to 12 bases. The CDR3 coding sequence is TGTGCCAGCACCCCCCGGGCTACTGGGGCCAACGTCCTGACTTTC. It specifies CASTPRATGANVLTF.

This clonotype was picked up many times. DNA for the CDR3: TGTGCCAGCAGTTCCCTAGGGAGATACCCAAACACTGAAGCTTTCTTT. Residues: CASSSLGRYPNTEAFF. The V gene is TRBV27, the J gene TRBJ1-1, with D hard to call. V was trimmed by 4 bases and J by 2 bases, leaving 17 bases between them. This CDR3 comprises 16 residues. Germline values: CDR1 MNHEY, CDR2 SMNVEV (reference sequence).